One sample yielded the 10 T cell receptor beta chains listed below, sequenced in a study of blood T cells in healthy people across ages. Sample-barcoded 5' priming and a J-beta primer mix drove a second PCR of roughly 7 to 11 cycles. TCRdb reprocessed the 5' RACE reads with MiXCR, giving one entry per CDR3 protein. The sample has about 1.5 million distinct CDR3 sequences, approximately 39% seen once. The sequencing sample was made of blood. The receptor set was obtained from a woman between 18 and 29 years old in good health.

This chain uses TRBV4-1 with TRBJ2-3; no reliable D call. CDR1 and CDR2 (germline): MGHRA, YSYEKL. V was clipped by 1 base and J by 6 bases, with 11 bases between them. This CDR3 contains 14 residues. This CDR3 is CASSQGNPMDTQYF. In DNA, the CDR3 is TGCGCCAGCAGCCAAGGCAACCCTATGGATACGCAGTATTTT.

The V and J genes are TRBV5-1 and TRBJ2-1, with 11 bases identical to TRBD2. Trimming removed 4 bases from V and 5 bases from J; junction bases left unmatched: 5. CDR3 size: 15 residues. Germline V lookup: CDR1 SGHRS, CDR2 YFSETQ. The CDR3 region has the DNA TGCGCCAGCAGCCGCACTAGCGGGAGAGACAATGAGCAGTTCTTC. The encoded protein is CASSRTSGRDNEQFF. The full variable domain, rest sourced from reference TRBV5-1 and TRBJ2-1, is KAGVTQTPRYLIKTRGQQVTLSCSPISGHRSVSWYQQTPGQGLQFLFEYFSETQRNKGNFPGRFSGRQFSNSRSEMNVSTLELGDSALYLCASSRTSGRDNEQFFGPGTRLTVL.

This chain uses TRBV20-1 with TRBJ2-5; TRBD1 aligns across 8 bases. CDR1 is DFQATT and CDR2 is SNEGSKA in the germline V gene (reference sequence). Losses at the gene ends were 3 bases for V and 5 bases for J; bases not matched to a gene: 8. The CDR3 spans 14 residues. The CDR3 spells CSARFGRGPETQYF. The CDR3 region has the DNA TGCAGTGCTAGGTTTGGCAGGGGGCCTGAGACCCAGTACTTC.

The chain combines TRBV27 with TRBJ2-3, with a weak D call TRBD2 (6 bases). This CDR3 has 13 residues. Deletions cut 6 bases from V and 6 bases from J, with 13 bases between. Germline assignment: CDR1 MNHEY and CDR2 SMNVEV (reference sequence). CDR3 residues: CASREGNIDTQYF. The CDR3 nucleotides are TGTGCCAGCAGGGAGGGCAACATTGATACGCAGTATTTT.

The V call is TRBV10-3, the J call TRBJ2-1, with D possibly being TRBD1 or TRBD2 (6 bases each). With 5 bases removed from V and 0 bases from J, the gap between germline ends came to 8 bases. Germline V gene data show CDR1 as ENHRY and CDR2 as SYGVKD. CDR3 length: 14 amino acids. CDR3 coding DNA: TGTGCCATCAGTAGGGGGGTCTCCTACAATGAGCAGTTCTTC. It encodes CAISRGVSYNEQFF.

As to this clonotype: A junction boundary mismatches the germline segment, possibly from a read error. V gene TRBV4-3 combines with J gene TRBJ2-7; D is undetermined. The CDR3 has 15 residues. CDR1 is LGHNA and CDR2 is YSLEER in the germline V gene. This CDR3 is CASNQVESITYEQYF. DNA for the CDR3: TGCGCCAGCAACCAAGTGGAGAGCATAACCTACGAGCAGTACTTC.

This rearrangement joins TRBV20-1 to TRBJ1-2; TRBD1 aligns across 9 bases. Looked up from germline, CDR1 is DFQATT and CDR2 is SNEGSKA (reference sequence). After removal of 3 bases from V and 4 bases from J, the junction contained 9 bases not matched to a gene. This CDR3 has 15 amino acids. CDR3 protein: CSARRTGEIGYGYTF. CDR3 bases: TGCAGTGCTAGGAGGACAGGGGAGATTGGCTATGGCTACACCTTC.

The rearrangement joins TRBV27 to TRBJ1-2; TRBD1 agrees at 7 bases. The germline CDR1 and CDR2 sequences are MNHEY and SMNVEV (reference sequence). The CDR3 contains 15 residues. The J segment lost 4 bases and the V segment lost 6 bases, leaving 11 bases of the junction unmatched. The chain's CDR3 is CASRLSPGGGYGYTF. The CDR3 DNA sequence: TGTGCCAGCAGACTAAGCCCAGGGGGTGGCTATGGCTACACCTTC.

This clonotype was detected a few times. The V and J genes are TRBV4-1 and TRBJ2-3, with 7 bases identical to TRBD2. Trimming at V came to 3 bases and at J to 1 base, leaving 7 bases not matched to a gene. Germline V lookup: CDR1 MGHRA, CDR2 YSYEKL. There are 16 residues in the CDR3. The CDR3 DNA is TGCGCCAGCAGCCAGTCCGCGGGGGTTCGCACAGATACGCAGTATTTT. Translation gives CASSQSAGVRTDTQYF.

The CDR3 region has the DNA TGTGCCAGCAGTGAATCAAGCGGGGGGGCACGAAATGAGCAGTACTTC. Translated, it gives CASSESSGGARNEQYF. V usage is TRBV25-1 and J usage is TRBJ2-5, with 10 bases fitting TRBD2. CDR1 MGHDK and CDR2 SYGVNS come from the germline V gene. Losses at the gene ends were 1 base for V and 11 bases for J; bases not matched to a gene: 13. CDR3 size: 16 residues.